These 31 T cell receptor beta chains were all obtained from the same sample, sequenced in a study of blood T cell repertoires in COVID-19. Measured with immunoSEQ multiplex PCR; TCRdb has only the in-frame clones, and not every one. The sample holds about 370,000 clones, more than 85% seen once. The sample taken for sequencing was PBMCs or T cells enriched from blood (not recorded which). These receptors were taken from a woman in her thirties or forties who had been exposed to COVID-19.

The chain combines TRBV19 with TRBJ2-2; D call uncertain. The CDR3 is 14 residues long. V dropped 3 bases and J dropped 6 bases, with 11 bases sitting between them. In germline, CDR1 is LNHDA, CDR2 SQIVND (reference sequence). CDR3 coding DNA: TGTGCCAGTAGTATTGCCCAGTTCGCCGGGGAGCTGTTTTTT. It encodes CASSIAQFAGELFF.

The chain is built from TRBV12-3 or TRBV12-4 and TRBJ2-5, with TRBD1 as a possible D gene (5 bases). This CDR3 spans 13 amino acids. The V and J ends lost 5 bases and 4 bases respectively, with 11 bases between them. CDR3: CASSGNRPETQYF. The CDR3 nucleotides read TGTGCCAGCAGTGGCAACAGGCCAGAGACCCAGTACTTC.

The gene calls are TRBV19 and TRBJ1-6, with D unclear. Per germline, CDR1 LNHDA and CDR2 SQIVND (reference sequence). The CDR3 has 14 residues. V lost 3 bases, J lost 7 bases, and 10 bases lay in between. The CDR3 loop is CASSISGRNSPLHF. DNA of the CDR3: TGTGCCAGTAGTATCAGCGGAAGGAATTCACCCCTCCACTTT.

The chain couples TRBV5-1 to TRBJ1-1; 9 bases match TRBD1. Germline V gene lookup returns CDR1 SGHRS and CDR2 YFSETQ. CDR3 length: 17 amino acids. With 5 bases clipped from V and 0 bases from J, the junction kept 11 bases outside the gene matches. CDR3 loop: CASSTAGTGIMNTEAFF. CDR3 DNA sequence: TGCGCCAGCAGTACCGCCGGGACAGGGATCATGAACACTGAAGCTTTCTTT.

The chain employs TRBV7-9 and TRBJ2-7; D is perhaps TRBD1 (6 bases). Trimming removed 5 bases from V and 5 bases from J, with 10 bases in between. CDR1 SEHNR and CDR2 FQNEAQ come from the germline V gene (reference sequence). The CDR3 is 12 residues long. In nucleotides, the CDR3 is TGTGCCAGCAGCAGTAGGACAGACGAGCAGTACTTC. Encoded protein: CASSSRTDEQYF.

The chain links TRBV24-1 to TRBJ2-1, with 10 bases identical to TRBD2. Germline CDR1 and CDR2: KGHDR and SFDVKD. The CDR3 is made up of 19 amino acids. J lost 0 bases, V lost 4 bases, and 11 bases had no gene match. The CDR3 region is CATSEPPGLARSSYNEQFF. CDR3 sequence (DNA): TGTGCCACCAGTGAACCGCCGGGACTAGCGAGAAGCTCCTACAATGAGCAGTTCTTC.

The J gene is TRBJ1-1, the V gene TRBV19; D call uncertain. Germline loops: CDR1 LNHDA, CDR2 SQIVND (reference sequence). The CDR3 consists of 14 residues. Trimming stripped 1 base from V and 4 bases from J, with 10 bases between. This chain's CDR3 is CASSIVERATEAFF. As DNA, the CDR3 is TGTGCCAGTAGTATAGTCGAGCGGGCCACTGAAGCTTTCTTT.

The V call is TRBV9, the J call TRBJ1-1; 7 bases agree with TRBD1. With 4 bases clipped from V and 4 bases from J, the junction kept 4 bases outside the gene matches. The CDR3 totals 13 residues. Germline lookup yields CDR1 SGDLS and CDR2 YYNGEE. The CDR3 region is CASSQGGGTEAFF. Here the CDR3 DNA reads TGTGCCAGCAGCCAGGGGGGTGGCACTGAAGCTTTCTTT.

This sequence joins TRBV24-1 and TRBJ1-4, with D hard to call. Germline V gene lookup returns CDR1 KGHDR and CDR2 SFDVKD. The CDR3 runs 15 residues. V lost 2 bases and J 3 bases, leaving 9 bases between the germline ends. In DNA, the CDR3 is TGTGCCACCAGTGATTCGCGAGGTCCTAATGAAAAACTGTTTTTT. Residues: CATSDSRGPNEKLFF.

The chain uses TRBV28 and TRBJ2-2; the match to TRBD1 covers 7 bases. This CDR3 contains 14 residues. V trimming: 6 bases; J trimming: 2 bases; junction bases outside the gene matches: 3. Germline V gene lookup returns CDR1 MDHEN and CDR2 SYDVKM. The CDR3 sequence: CASRRGRNTGELFF. The CDR3 nucleotides are TGTGCCAGCAGAAGGGGGCGAAACACCGGGGAGCTGTTTTTT. Based on the CDR3 plus reference TRBV28 and TRBJ2-2, the full variable domain is DVKVTQSSRYLVKRTGEKVFLECVQDMDHENMFWYRQDPGLGLRLIYFSYDVKMKEKGDIPEGYSVSREKKERFSLILESASTNQTSMYLCASRRGRNTGELFFGEGSRLTVL.

V and J are TRBV20-1 and TRBJ2-1; 7 bases are a match to TRBD2. The CDR3 spans 16 residues. Losses at the gene ends were 3 bases for V and 1 base for J; bases not matched to a gene: 9. Germline loops: CDR1 DFQATT, CDR2 SNEGSKA (reference sequence). The CDR3 bases are TGCAGTGCTAGTGGGGGGGTTCGAGGGTCCTACAATGAGCAGTTCTTC. Translated: CSASGGVRGSYNEQFF.

The gene calls are TRBV27 and TRBJ2-2; 9 bases are a match to TRBD1. The CDR3 has 15 residues. The germline gives CDR1 MNHEY, CDR2 SMNVEV (reference sequence). V shed 4 bases, J shed 0 bases, and the junction held 0 bases outside the gene matches. This CDR3 reads CASSWDRANTGELFF. DNA of the CDR3: TGTGCCAGCAGTTGGGACAGGGCGAACACCGGGGAGCTGTTTTTT.

The V call is TRBV7-9, the J call TRBJ1-1; D gene ambiguous. Germline loops: CDR1 SEHNR, CDR2 FQNEAQ (reference sequence). V lost 0 bases and J 1 base, leaving 9 bases between the germline ends. The CDR3 is 15 residues long. The CDR3 nucleotides are TGTGCCAGCAGCTTAGCGCGATCCGGGAACACTGAAGCTTTCTTT. It codes for CASSLARSGNTEAFF. The variable domain in full, with the rest retrieved from reference TRBV7-9 and TRBJ1-1, is DTGVSQNPRHKITKRGQNVTFRCDPISEHNRLYWYRQTLGQGPEFLTYFQNEAQLEKSRLLSDRFSAERPKGSFSTLEIQRTEQGDSAMYLCASSLARSGNTEAFFGQGTRLTVV.

This clone has a single count. The V and J genes are TRBV15 and TRBJ2-3, with D possibly being TRBD1 (5 bases). There are 15 residues in the CDR3. Trimming stripped 4 bases from V and 5 bases from J, with 16 bases between. Germline assignment: CDR1 LNHNV and CDR2 YYDKDF (reference sequence). As DNA, the CDR3 is TGTGCCACCAGCAAGGACAAAGCAAGGATAGATACGCAGTATTTT. As protein: CATSKDKARIDTQYF.

The chain combines TRBV19 with TRBJ2-5; 7 nucleotides align to TRBD2. CDR1 and CDR2 from the germline V gene are LNHDA and SQIVND (reference sequence). The CDR3 spans 14 residues. V dropped 6 bases and J dropped 4; count of bases not matched to a gene: 8. The CDR3 is CASRVTSVGETQYF. CDR3 DNA sequence: TGTGCCAGTAGGGTCACTAGCGTGGGAGAGACCCAGTACTTC.

The CDR3 DNA follows: TGTGCCATCAGTGAGTCCCTACAGGGGATGGGTTCACCCCTCCACTTT. Translated: CAISESLQGMGSPLHF. The chain uses TRBV10-3 and TRBJ1-6, with 7 bases that match TRBD1. Germline V CDR1 and CDR2: ENHRY, SYGVKD. The CDR3 has 16 amino acids. V was clipped by 0 bases and J by 9 bases; unmatched bases: 8.

The chain couples TRBV7-2 to TRBJ2-5; no reliable D call. This CDR3 contains 13 residues. The V gene's germline CDR1 is SGHTA and CDR2 FQGNSA. The V end lost 2 bases, the J end lost 1 base, and 5 bases lay between the germline ends. The CDR3 nucleotides read TGTGCCAGCAGCTTATCTTTCCAAGAGACCCAGTACTTC. Protein: CASSLSFQETQYF. Drawing the rest from reference TRBV7-2 and TRBJ2-5, the complete variable domain is GAGVSQSPSNKVTEKGKDVELRCDPISGHTALYWYRQSLGQGLEFLIYFQGNSAPDKSGLPSDRFSAERTGGSVSTLTIQRTQQEDSAVYLCASSLSFQETQYFGPGTRLLVL.

The J gene is TRBJ2-1, the V gene TRBV12-5; TRBD2 matches at 7 bases. With V trimmed by 1 base and J by 8 bases, 14 bases remained unmatched. The CDR3 contains 17 residues. Germline V gene lookup returns CDR1 LGHNT and CDR2 FRNRAP. In DNA form, the CDR3 reads TGTGCTAGTGGTTTGGGGACACTAGCGCCGCGCGGGCATGAGCAGTTCTTC. Its translation is CASGLGTLAPRGHEQFF. Full variable domain (remainder filled in from reference TRBV12-5 and TRBJ2-1): DARVTQTPRHKVTEMGQEVTMRCQPILGHNTVFWYRQTMMQGLELLAYFRNRAPLDDSGMPKDRFSAEMPDATLATLKIQPSEPRDSAVYFCASGLGTLAPRGHEQFFGPGTRLTVL.

The chain is built from TRBV28 and TRBJ1-2; D might be TRBD1 (6 bases). CDR1 and CDR2 (germline): MDHEN, SYDVKM. The CDR3 is 14 amino acids. Trimming took off 10 bases at V and 7 bases at J, with 22 bases between the two ends. This CDR3 is CATTAVDRSIGYTF. In DNA form, the CDR3 reads TGTGCCACCACAGCGGTCGACAGGTCGATTGGCTACACCTTC.

This chain links TRBV29-1 with TRBJ1-2, with TRBD1 matching 9 bases. The CDR3 is 14 residues long. Trimming took 7 bases from V and 7 from J; bases not matched to a gene: 13. Germline V CDR1 and CDR2: SQVTM, ANQGSEA. CDR3: CSAGQGSRFGGYTF. The CDR3 nucleotides read TGCAGCGCCGGACAGGGGAGCAGGTTCGGTGGCTACACCTTC.

The chain recombines TRBV24-1 with TRBJ2-7, with 11 bases that match TRBD1. This CDR3 has 13 residues. The junction had 6 bases not matched to a gene; V was cut back by 10 bases and J by 5 bases. The germline CDR1 and CDR2 sequences are KGHDR and SFDVKD. CDR3 in DNA: TGTGCCACGGCCGGACAGGGGGCCCACGAGCAGTACTTC. Encoded protein: CATAGQGAHEQYF.

V and J are TRBV27 and TRBJ2-6, with TRBD1 matching over 9 bases. The CDR3 length is 17 residues. The germline V gene has CDR1 MNHEY and CDR2 SMNVEV (reference sequence). Unmatched junction bases numbered 6, after V lost 2 bases and J lost 4 bases. CDR3 DNA: TGTGCCAGCAGTTTAAGGACAGGGGTTTCCGGGGCCAACGTCCTGACTTTC. Its translation: CASSLRTGVSGANVLTF.

This clone has just a few counts. The chain carries TRBV6-1 and TRBJ2-7; D may be TRBD2 (6 bases). Looked up from germline, CDR1 is MNHNS and CDR2 is SASEGT. The V and J ends lost 2 bases and 0 bases respectively, with 11 bases between them. The length of the CDR3 is 15 residues. The CDR3: CASSERGRTSYEQYF. DNA of the CDR3: TGTGCCAGCAGTGAACGGGGGAGGACCTCCTACGAGCAGTACTTC.

The V and J genes are TRBV10-2 and TRBJ2-5, with D possibly matching TRBD1 (6 bases). Germline V gene sequence: CDR1 WSHSY, CDR2 SAAADI. This CDR3 region has 14 residues. Trimming removed 4 bases from V and 5 bases from J, with 14 bases in between. CDR3 bases: TGCGCCAGCAGTGGGTTGGGGGCGAAGGAGACCCAGTACTTC. The encoded protein is CASSGLGAKETQYF.

The V call is TRBV7-8, the J call TRBJ1-5; TRBD1 is a possible D gene (5 bases). CDR1 is SGHVS and CDR2 is FQNEAQ in the germline V gene. The CDR3 contains 15 residues. V was pared by 4 bases and J by 0 bases, with 10 bases between. The CDR3 sequence: CASSSNTGSNQPQHF. The CDR3 DNA reads as TGTGCCAGCAGCTCAAACACAGGTAGCAATCAGCCCCAGCATTTT.

The CDR3 sequence: CASSVAPYLAYEQYF. CDR3 coding DNA: TGTGCCAGCAGCGTCGCTCCCTACCTAGCCTACGAGCAGTACTTC. The rearrangement uses TRBV9 and TRBJ2-7; the D is unclear. CDR1 is SGDLS, CDR2 YYNGEE, per germline. CDR3 size: 15 residues. V lost 2 bases to trimming and J lost 2 bases, with 14 bases between them.

The chain carries TRBV6-1 and TRBJ1-2, with a possible D match to TRBD1 (6 bases). This CDR3 is built from 13 residues. V lost 3 bases and J lost 6, with 11 bases in between. Germline V gene lookup returns CDR1 MNHNS and CDR2 SASEGT. In DNA, the CDR3 is TGTGCCAGCAGTGAGGGACAATGGAATGGCTACACCTTC. Residues: CASSEGQWNGYTF.

This clone was counted a single time. V usage is TRBV30 and J usage is TRBJ1-1; no definite D call. The V gene's germline CDR1 is GTSNPN and CDR2 SVGIG (reference sequence). V lost 3 bases and J lost 2, with 10 bases in between. This CDR3 has 13 amino acids. The CDR3 is CAWRTAGNTEAFF. CDR3 coding DNA: TGTGCCTGGAGGACCGCAGGAAACACTGAAGCTTTCTTT.

Here the CDR3 reads CASSSGNRGGASEAFF. In DNA, the CDR3 is TGCGCCAGCAGCTCCGGAAATCGGGGGGGCGCCTCTGAAGCTTTCTTT. The chain combines TRBV5-1 with TRBJ1-1; TRBD1 is a possible D gene (6 bases). The V and J ends lost 3 bases and 6 bases respectively, with 21 bases between them. The CDR3 totals 16 residues. Germline loops: CDR1 SGHRS, CDR2 YFSETQ.

In nucleotides, the CDR3 is TGTGCCAGCTCACCGACAGGGCTTGGGTCCTACAATGAGCAGTTCTTC. This encodes CASSPTGLGSYNEQFF. The chain combines TRBV18 with TRBJ2-1; TRBD1 matches 7 bases. Per the germline V gene, CDR1 is KGHSH and CDR2 is LQKENI. V shed 3 bases, J shed 1 base, and the junction held 6 bases outside the gene matches. This CDR3 comprises 16 residues.

The chain is built from TRBV3-1 (or the pseudogene TRBV3-2) and TRBJ1-2; D is uncertain. The V gene's germline CDR1 is LGHDT and CDR2 YNNKEL (reference sequence). The CDR3 runs to 15 residues. Trimming took off 4 bases at V and 4 bases at J, with 16 bases between the two ends. The CDR3, as DNA: TGTGCCAGCAGCCGTCCGGGAGCTCTTATCTATGGCTACACCTTC. Protein: CASSRPGALIYGYTF.